Many counts were recorded for the clone carrying this T cell receptor (beta chain). Its antigen is not known. The junction and the germline gene differ at one end; a read error may be behind it. Germline values: CDR1 SGHRS, CDR2 YFSETQ. There are 12 residues in the CDR3. These data originate in a study of post-analysis software for immune sequencing data. Broader study findings: Relative to controls, patients had about 5 TRBV segments at higher frequency, with TRBV5-6, TRBV5-1 and TRBV20-1 among these. Comparison with controls showed significantly lower normalized Chao1 diversity in multiple sclerosis patients.

Built from TCR beta cDNA, the libraries had unique molecular identifiers in them. Each CDR3 protein is one row after TCRdb ran MiXCR on the PCR reads. There are roughly 400,000 distinct CDR3 sequences in the sample; roughly 40% occur only once, and 7.6% lies in the top ten. The sequencing input was blood. The clonotype was recovered from a girl aged 2-10 years with multiple sclerosis. J is TRBJ2-1 and V is TRBV5-1, with D tentatively TRBD2 (5 bases). The CDR3 loop is CASSLEGNEQFF. The CDR3 coding sequence is TGTGCCAGCAGTTTAGAGGGAAACGAGCAGTTCTTC. Drawing the rest from reference TRBV5-1 and TRBJ2-1, the complete variable domain is KAGVTQTPRYLIKTRGQQVTLSCSPISGHRSVSWYQQTPGQGLQFLFEYFSETQRNKGNFPGRFSGRQFSNSRSEMNVSTLELGDSALYLCASSLEGNEQFFGPGTRLTVL.